The 21 T cell receptor beta chains below come from one sample, sequenced in a study of blood T cell repertoires in COVID-19. Data came from immunoSEQ multiplex PCR; TCRdb stores just in-frame clones and leaves some out. The data contain some 350,000 clones, around 87% of them singletons. The sequenced material came from peripheral blood. These receptors were taken from a woman in her forties or fifties with COVID-19, enrolled during active disease.

The J gene is TRBJ2-7, the V gene TRBV28; 12 bases are a match to TRBD2. Trimming at V came to 4 bases and at J to 4 bases, leaving 8 bases not matched to a gene. Germline CDR1 reads MDHEN; CDR2 reads SYDVKM. This CDR3 spans 16 amino acids. This CDR3 is CASSSETSGRIYEQYF. For the CDR3, the DNA is TGTGCCAGCAGTTCCGAAACTAGCGGGAGGATTTACGAGCAGTACTTC.

A remark on this clone: Different DNA sequences within this sample yield the same CDR3. The J gene is TRBJ2-2, the V gene TRBV3-1 (or the pseudogene TRBV3-2); D call uncertain. Germline V lookup: CDR1 LGHDT, CDR2 YNNKEL (reference sequence). This CDR3 has 13 residues. Trimming took 4 bases from V and 2 from J, leaving 5 bases between them. For the CDR3, the DNA is TGTGCCAGCAGCCCATTTAACACCGGGGAGCTGTTTTTT. It specifies CASSPFNTGELFF.

This clone is a singleton in its sample. CDR3 nucleotide sequence: TGTGCCAGCAGTTACTCTAGCGTACCGAATGAAAAACTGTTTTTT. Residues: CASSYSSVPNEKLFF. The chain is built from TRBV6-5 and TRBJ1-4, with D hard to call. The length of the CDR3 is 15 residues. V shed 0 bases and J shed 5 bases, with 10 bases lying between them. Germline V gene data show CDR1 as MNHEY and CDR2 as SVGAGI.

The chain uses TRBV11-3 and TRBJ2-7; 8 nucleotides agree with TRBD1. V trimming: 5 bases; J trimming: 1 base; junction bases outside the gene matches: 13. The V gene's germline CDR1 is SGHNT and CDR2 YENEEA. This CDR3 has 17 residues. The CDR3 sequence: CASSLQPGGLWSYEQYF. The CDR3 DNA follows: TGTGCCAGCAGCCTACAGCCAGGGGGCCTATGGTCCTACGAGCAGTACTTC.

V usage is TRBV2 and J usage is TRBJ1-1; the D gene is possibly TRBD1 (5 bases). The V end was cut by 5 bases, the J end by 5 bases, with 15 bases between. The CDR3 consists of 14 residues. CDR1 is SNHLY, CDR2 FYNNEI, per germline. The CDR3 protein is CASSPLGPGTEAFF. The CDR3 nucleotides read TGTGCCAGCAGTCCCCTGGGGCCTGGGACTGAAGCTTTCTTT.

Comments on this clone: This same CDR3 is encoded by further DNA sequences in the sample. The chain uses TRBV30 and TRBJ1-1; TRBD1 might be the D (5 bases). The germline V gene encodes CDR1 GTSNPN and CDR2 SVGIG (reference sequence). Trimming shortened V by 0 bases and J by 0 bases, and 8 bases separated the two germline ends. CDR3 length: 14 residues. CDR3 nucleotides: TGTGCCTGGAGTGTGGGGGGATTGAACACTGAAGCTTTCTTT. It is translated as CAWSVGGLNTEAFF.

The chain has TRBV18 and TRBJ2-1; 7 bases map to TRBD2. The germline gives CDR1 KGHSH, CDR2 LQKENI. The CDR3 runs 15 residues. Trimming removed 2 bases from V and 4 bases from J; junction bases left unmatched: 5. The CDR3 coding sequence is TGTGCCAGCTCACCAAGGCTAGCGGCATACAATGAGCAGTTCTTC. This gives the protein CASSPRLAAYNEQFF.

Concerning this clone: Distinct nucleotide sequences in the sample also encode this CDR3. The chain is built from TRBV7-9 and TRBJ2-7; 14 bases align to TRBD2. CDR3 length: 15 residues. CDR1 and CDR2 from the germline V gene are SEHNR and FQNEAQ (reference sequence). The V gene end was trimmed by 1 base and the J gene end by 4 bases; junction bases not matched to a gene: 0. CDR3 residues: CASSLGLAGGYEQYF. The CDR3 DNA reads TGTGCCAGCAGCTTAGGACTAGCGGGAGGGTACGAGCAGTACTTC.

The J gene is TRBJ2-7, the V gene TRBV18; D perhaps matches TRBD2 (6 bases). This CDR3 spans 17 amino acids. The germline V gene encodes CDR1 KGHSH and CDR2 LQKENI. V was clipped by 0 bases and J by 1 base, with 16 bases between them. The CDR3 DNA is TGTGCCAGCTCACCACCGGGGGGTTCCCGAGCATCCTACGAGCAGTACTTC. Its protein is CASSPPGGSRASYEQYF.

In this sample, this clone turned up a few times. The rearrangement links TRBV3-1 (or the pseudogene TRBV3-2) to TRBJ2-7; D is undetermined. This CDR3 is 12 amino acids long. Deletions cut 6 bases from V and 6 bases from J, with 12 bases between. CDR1 and CDR2 (germline): LGHDT, YNNKEL (reference sequence). Here the CDR3 reads CASSPSRLEQYF. The CDR3 DNA reads TGTGCCAGCAGTCCAAGTAGACTCGAGCAGTACTTC.

The chain joins TRBV6-1 to TRBJ1-1; D ambiguous. The CDR3 consists of 17 residues. Looked up from germline, CDR1 is MNHNS and CDR2 is SASEGT. Trimming removed 3 bases at V and 0 bases at J, with 17 bases between. Here the CDR3 reads CASSEGGPRGMNTEAFF. The CDR3 nucleotides read TGTGCCAGCAGTGAGGGAGGGCCCCGGGGAATGAACACTGAAGCTTTCTTT.

The J gene is TRBJ2-1, the V gene TRBV18, with 7 bases that match TRBD2. The CDR3 totals 15 residues. V shed 6 bases and J 3 bases; nucleotides not matched to a gene: 8. The germline CDR1 and CDR2 sequences are KGHSH and LQKENI. The CDR3 DNA reads as TGTGCCAGCTCGTTCCTAGCGGAGAACTACAATGAGCAGTTCTTC. As protein: CASSFLAENYNEQFF.

This chain uses TRBV6-4 with TRBJ2-1; TRBD2 aligns across 10 bases. Looked up from germline, CDR1 is MRHNA and CDR2 is SNTAGT. This CDR3 has 13 residues. Trimming took 6 bases from V and 6 from J; bases not matched to a gene: 2. CDR3 DNA sequence: TGTGCCAGCAGGGCTAGCGGGAGCAATGAGCAGTTCTTC. It is translated as CASRASGSNEQFF.

The chain has TRBV19 and TRBJ2-7; 12 bases agree with TRBD1. The trim removed 5 bases at V and 6 bases at J, leaving 11 bases unmatched. This CDR3 spans 16 amino acids. Germline-derived CDR1 and CDR2 are LNHDA and SQIVND (reference sequence). The CDR3 sequence is CASSAGTGGGGFEQYF. As DNA, the CDR3 is TGTGCCAGTAGTGCCGGGACAGGGGGCGGAGGATTCGAGCAGTACTTC.

The CDR3 sequence is CASSLWGSGYEQYF. In nucleotides, the CDR3 is TGTGCCAGTAGCCTCTGGGGAAGCGGCTACGAGCAGTACTTC. The chain joins TRBV19 to TRBJ2-7, with a weak D call TRBD2 (5 bases). Per germline, CDR1 LNHDA and CDR2 SQIVND (reference sequence). V was pared by 6 bases and J by 3 bases, with 15 bases between. The CDR3 loop spans 14 amino acids.

The rearrangement uses TRBV7-2 and TRBJ2-7, with TRBD2 matching 8 bases. Losses at the gene ends were 0 bases for V and 4 bases for J; bases not matched to a gene: 14. Germline V gene data show CDR1 as SGHTA and CDR2 as FQGNSA. The CDR3 spans 18 residues. This chain's CDR3 is CASSLASSREGSRYEQYF. The CDR3 DNA is TGTGCCAGCAGCTTAGCCTCCAGCCGGGAGGGTTCCCGGTACGAGCAGTACTTC.

The chain recombines TRBV6-5 with TRBJ2-2; D possibly corresponds to TRBD2 (6 bases). Germline CDR1 MNHEY, CDR2 SVGAGI. The V end lost 8 bases, the J end lost 6 bases, and 16 bases lay between the germline ends. The CDR3 extends over 14 amino acids. The CDR3 DNA sequence: TGTGCCAGCTCTTTGGTCGGGAGACCCGGGGAGCTGTTTTTT. It codes for CASSLVGRPGELFF.

The chain carries TRBV5-5 and TRBJ2-1, with TRBD2 matching over 14 bases. Trimming took 4 bases from V and 0 from J; bases not matched to a gene: 12. The CDR3 spans 20 residues. Germline-derived CDR1 and CDR2 are SGHKS and YYEKEE (reference sequence). The CDR3 sequence: CASSPGLAGGRRSSYNEQFF. The CDR3 DNA reads TGTGCCAGCAGCCCCGGACTAGCGGGAGGTAGGAGGAGCTCCTACAATGAGCAGTTCTTC.

The chain recombines TRBV24-1 with TRBJ2-1, with 9 bases aligning to TRBD1. Per the germline V gene, CDR1 is KGHDR and CDR2 is SFDVKD. This CDR3 region has 16 residues. V shed 3 bases and J 0 bases; nucleotides not matched to a gene: 2. The CDR3 DNA sequence: TGTGCCACCAGTGATCCACAGGGGGCCTCCTACAATGAGCAGTTCTTC. Encoded protein: CATSDPQGASYNEQFF.

This clone has just a few counts. J is TRBJ1-1 and V is TRBV4-1; D remains unclear. This CDR3 contains 14 residues. Trimming left V 4 bases short and J 0 bases short, with 9 bases between. From germline, CDR1 is MGHRA and CDR2 YSYEKL. Here the CDR3 reads CASSLSQVNTEAFF. The CDR3 bases are TGCGCCAGCAGCCTCAGTCAAGTGAACACTGAAGCTTTCTTT.

This clone was seen a few times. The genes are TRBV2 and TRBJ1-1; D remains unclear. Trimming left V 3 bases short and J 0 bases short, with 17 bases between. CDR1 and CDR2 from the germline V gene are SNHLY and FYNNEI. This CDR3 comprises 17 residues. CDR3 in DNA: TGTGCCAGCAGTGAGGGAGTCAGTGTCTATATGAACACTGAAGCTTTCTTT. This codes for CASSEGVSVYMNTEAFF. The full variable domain, rest sourced from reference TRBV2 and TRBJ1-1, is EPEVTQTPSHQVTQMGQEVILRCVPISNHLYFYWYRQILGQKVEFLVSFYNNEISEKSEIFDDQFSVERPDGSNFTLKIRSTKLEDSAMYFCASSEGVSVYMNTEAFFGQGTRLTVV.